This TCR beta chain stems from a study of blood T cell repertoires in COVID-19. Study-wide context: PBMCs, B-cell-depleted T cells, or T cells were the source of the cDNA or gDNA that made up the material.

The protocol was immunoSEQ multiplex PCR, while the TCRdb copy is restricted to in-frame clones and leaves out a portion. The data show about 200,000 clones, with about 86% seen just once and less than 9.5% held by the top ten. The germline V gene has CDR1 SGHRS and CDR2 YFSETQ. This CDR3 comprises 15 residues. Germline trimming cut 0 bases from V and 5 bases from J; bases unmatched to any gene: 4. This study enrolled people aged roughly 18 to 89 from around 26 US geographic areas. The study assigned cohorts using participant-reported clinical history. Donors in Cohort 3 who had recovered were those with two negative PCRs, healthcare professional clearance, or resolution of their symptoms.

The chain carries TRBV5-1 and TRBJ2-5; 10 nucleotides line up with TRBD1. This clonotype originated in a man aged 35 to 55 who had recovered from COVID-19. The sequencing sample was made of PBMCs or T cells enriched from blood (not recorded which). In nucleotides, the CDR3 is TGCGCCAGCAGCTTGGGACAGGGGGCGGAGGAGACCCAGTACTTC. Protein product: CASSLGQGAEETQYF.